This TCR beta chain comes out of a study of early T cells in non-severe SARS-CoV-2 infection. Across the whole study: With bulk RNA from unsorted whole blood as input, sequencing yielded unpaired chains. Overall study findings and caveats: Private and CD4 specificities were missed by VDJdb matching, which favored anti-spike CD8 responses.

Concerning this clonotype: What it recognizes is unknown.

Looked up from germline, CDR1 is SQVTM and CDR2 is ANQGSEA. Between the trimmed V and J ends, which lost 5 bases and 2 bases, there was a span of 13 bases. The CDR3 has 13 residues. Unique molecular identifier tags were affixed to discrete cDNA molecules. TCRdb re-called the 5' RACE reads through MiXCR, storing one row per CDR3 protein. The sample holds roughly 54,000 distinct CDR3 sequences, roughly 12% seen once. Sample: whole blood. The receptor's source is an adult who was a healthcare worker with PCR-confirmed SARS-CoV-2 infection or an uninfected control (not recorded which). The V and J genes are TRBV29-1 and TRBJ2-7; perhaps TRBD1 as D (5 bases). This CDR3 reads CSVWAGHTYEQYF. CDR3 nucleotides: TGCAGCGTTTGGGCCGGACACACCTACGAGCAGTACTTC.